Each of the 18 T cell receptor beta chains below was sequenced from the same sample in a study of T cells in Graves' hyperthyroidism and ophthalmopathy. From RNA transcripts, TCR beta CDR3 regions were amplified. The HTBI primer set drove a first-round RT-PCR of the TCR CDR3. Each CDR3 protein is one row after TCRdb ran MiXCR on the multiplex PCR reads. The repertoire holds over 200,000 distinct CDR3 sequences, with roughly 18% as singletons. Sequenced sample: blood. These receptor sequences come from a man aged 50 to 59 with Graves' hyperthyroidism.

In its sample, this clonotype was seen many times. This sequence joins TRBV20-1 and TRBJ2-3; D not certain. The V and J ends lost 4 bases and 2 bases respectively, with 13 bases between them. The CDR3 consists of 14 residues. The germline CDR1 and CDR2 sequences are DFQATT and SNEGSKA (reference sequence). In DNA form, the CDR3 reads TGCAGTGCTAAGAGCCGGCCCGACACAGATACGCAGTATTTT. It specifies CSAKSRPDTDTQYF.

This clonotype has a count of ten or more. The chain has TRBV12-3 or TRBV12-4 and TRBJ1-5; TRBD1 is a possible D gene (6 bases). The CDR3 is made up of 13 amino acids. V dropped 6 bases and J dropped 6 bases, with 12 bases sitting between them. The chain's CDR3 is CASSGTPSQPQHF. Here the CDR3 DNA reads TGTGCCAGCAGCGGGACACCGTCTCAGCCCCAGCATTTT.

The chain employs TRBV6-2 or TRBV6-3 and TRBJ2-1; the match to TRBD1 covers 8 bases. The length of the CDR3 is 17 residues. Germline lookup yields CDR1 MNHEY and CDR2 SVGEGT. The V and J ends lost 2 bases and 6 bases, in that order; junction bases with no gene match: 12. In nucleotides, the CDR3 is TGTGCCAGCAGTTACGAGGGCAGGGGGCTTAGGGGCAATGAGCAGTTCTTC. It translates to CASSYEGRGLRGNEQFF.

In this sample, this clonotype turned up a few times. This chain links TRBV20-1 with TRBJ1-5; D gene ambiguous. V lost 5 bases to trimming and J lost 5 bases, with 16 bases between them. The CDR3 extends over 14 amino acids. In germline, CDR1 is DFQATT, CDR2 SNEGSKA (reference sequence). DNA of the CDR3: TGCAGTGCTTCTCGTGGGTTCGGCGATCAGCCCCAGCATTTT. Translation: CSASRGFGDQPQHF.

Comments on this clonotype: A single base separates this from a much larger clone, so it may be a read error. The V and J genes are TRBV10-3 and TRBJ1-2, with TRBD1 matching over 8 bases. Germline loops: CDR1 ENHRY, CDR2 SYGVKD. This CDR3 comprises 14 residues. V shed 5 bases and J 6 bases; nucleotides not matched to a gene: 8. CDR3: CAISPSDRDDGYTF. The CDR3 region has the DNA TGTGCCATCAGTCCCTCGGACAGGGACGATGGCTACACCTTC.

This clonotype was seen only a few times. This chain joins TRBV20-1 and TRBJ1-4; D remains ambiguous. V was clipped by 0 bases and J by 8 bases, with 19 bases between them. CDR1 DFQATT and CDR2 SNEGSKA come from the germline V gene (reference sequence). There are 16 residues in the CDR3. The CDR3 DNA reads as TGCAGTGCTAGAGAATTCGCCAGTTTAATTGGCGAAAAACTGTTTTTT. Amino acids: CSAREFASLIGEKLFF.

The chain uses TRBV20-1 and TRBJ1-5; 7 nucleotides agree with TRBD1. From germline, CDR1 is DFQATT and CDR2 SNEGSKA (reference sequence). The CDR3 totals 13 residues. Trimming at V came to 2 bases and at J to 4 bases, leaving 2 bases not matched to a gene. Here the CDR3 reads CSARTQGNQPQHF. CDR3 sequence (DNA): TGCAGTGCTAGAACACAGGGGAATCAGCCCCAGCATTTT.

This clonotype was recorded many times. The CDR3 bases are TGTGCCAGCAGTTACTCAGGGAGCACAGATACGCAGTATTTT. Translated, it gives CASSYSGSTDTQYF. The rearrangement links TRBV6-5 to TRBJ2-3; D gene unclear. CDR1 and CDR2 (germline): MNHEY, SVGAGI. V was cut by 0 bases and J by 0 bases, with 4 bases left in between. This CDR3 contains 14 residues.

The count of this clonotype is one. V is TRBV27 and J is TRBJ2-7; 14 bases map to TRBD2. The CDR3 totals 14 residues. Germline CDR1 is MNHEY and CDR2 is SMNVEV (reference sequence). V shed 7 bases and J 9 bases; nucleotides not matched to a gene: 8. In DNA form, the CDR3 reads TGTGCCAGCACCAGGACTAGCGGGAGGTTTGGGCAGTACTTC. It is translated as CASTRTSGRFGQYF.

This clonotype showed up just a few times. The junction departs from germline at one end; a sequencing error may be responsible. This sequence joins TRBV11-2 and TRBJ1-3; no definite D call. This CDR3 is 13 amino acids long. In germline, CDR1 is SGHAT, CDR2 FQNNGV. The CDR3 nucleotides read TGTGCCAGCAGCTTTTCTTCCGGAAACACCATACATTTT. Translated: CASSFSSGNTIHF.

This rearrangement joins TRBV20-1 to TRBJ2-2; TRBD2 matches at 12 bases. Germline V gives CDR1 DFQATT, CDR2 SNEGSKA (reference sequence). V shed 1 base, J shed 5 bases, and the junction held 14 bases outside the gene matches. The CDR3 covers 19 residues. CDR3 coding DNA: TGCAGTGCTAGAGTCAGGGGGGTGCTAGCGGGAGGGGCTACCGGGGAGCTGTTTTTT. It codes for CSARVRGVLAGGATGELFF.

This clonotype was picked up many times. This sequence joins TRBV28 and TRBJ2-7; 10 positions match TRBD1. Germline assignment: CDR1 MDHEN and CDR2 SYDVKM. The trim removed 7 bases at V and 1 base at J, leaving 10 bases unmatched. This CDR3 has 16 residues. The CDR3 DNA sequence: TGTGCCAGCAACCCCGGAGGGACAGGGGAGTCCTACGAGCAGTACTTC. Its protein is CASNPGGTGESYEQYF.

The chain employs TRBV6-5 and TRBJ2-7; 7 bases agree with TRBD1. CDR1 is MNHEY and CDR2 is SVGAGI in the germline V gene. The CDR3 loop spans 14 amino acids. Unmatched junction bases numbered 4, after V lost 2 bases and J lost 3 bases. The CDR3 sequence is CASSYLAGGYEQYF. The CDR3 DNA follows: TGTGCCAGCAGTTACCTTGCAGGGGGCTACGAGCAGTACTTC.

This clonotype has a count of ten or more. V is TRBV29-1 and J is TRBJ2-5, with D possibly TRBD1 on 6 matching bases. The germline V gene encodes CDR1 SQVTM and CDR2 ANQGSEA. CDR3 length equals 12 residues. V shed 6 bases and J shed 7 bases, with 15 bases lying between them. The chain's CDR3 is CSVGQTRGTQYF. For the CDR3, the DNA is TGCAGCGTCGGACAGACTCGCGGGACCCAGTACTTC. Variable domain in full (rest from reference TRBV29-1 and TRBJ2-5): SAVISQKPSRDICQRGTSLTIQCQVDSQVTMMFWYRQQPGQSLTLIATANQGSEATYESGFVIDKFPISRPNLTFSTLTVSNMSPEDSSIYLCSVGQTRGTQYFGPGTRLLVL.

This clonotype was found many times. The chain is built from TRBV6-1 and TRBJ2-1; TRBD2 matches at 10 bases. CDR1 is MNHNS and CDR2 is SASEGT in the germline V gene. Trimming took 6 bases from V and 9 from J; bases not matched to a gene: 14. This CDR3 has 16 amino acids. The CDR3 loop reads CASSVLGLAGVGEQFF. Here the CDR3 DNA reads TGTGCCAGCAGCGTCTTAGGGCTAGCGGGAGTCGGTGAGCAGTTCTTC.

This clonotype was seen at least ten times. The chain has TRBV20-1 and TRBJ2-1, with D hard to call. V was trimmed by 8 bases and J by 5 bases, leaving 19 bases between them. CDR1 is DFQATT and CDR2 is SNEGSKA in the germline V gene (reference sequence). CDR3 length: 14 amino acids. The DNA of the CDR3 is TGCAGTACTGGACGTCCGGGTAGGAACAATGAGCAGTTCTTC. This translates into CSTGRPGRNNEQFF.

The chain couples TRBV5-1 to TRBJ2-1, with 8 nucleotides matching TRBD2. Germline values: CDR1 SGHRS, CDR2 YFSETQ. CDR3 length equals 16 residues. The V segment lost 4 bases and the J segment 0 bases; nucleotides outside the gene matches: 6. CDR3 residues: CASSGLSGASYNEQFF. Here the CDR3 DNA reads TGCGCCAGCAGCGGCCTTAGCGGGGCCTCCTACAATGAGCAGTTCTTC.

This clonotype was found a few times. The V gene is TRBV4-1, the J gene TRBJ1-2, with D possibly being TRBD1 (5 bases). The CDR3 is 16 amino acids. Germline V gene data show CDR1 as MGHRA and CDR2 as YSYEKL. V shed 0 bases and J shed 8 bases, with 19 bases lying between them. The CDR3 here is CASSQDFLWGDGGYTF. CDR3 in DNA: TGCGCCAGCAGCCAAGATTTTCTGTGGGGGGACGGGGGCTACACCTTC.